This record covers a single T cell receptor (beta chain). The sample belongs to a study of neoadjuvant anti-PD-1 for oral cavity cancer. Germline lookup yields CDR1 WSHSY and CDR2 SAAADI. The CDR3 contains 14 residues. The ends lost 2 bases at V and 10 bases at J; junction bases unmatched: 7. Generated by immunoSEQ multiplex PCR, the TCRdb table keeps only in-frame clones and is missing some. The table records about 79,000 clones, around 83% of them present only once. The sample consisted of PBMCs, taken before nivolumab (anti-PD-1) treatment. V usage is TRBV10-2 and J usage is TRBJ1-1; 10 nucleotides match TRBD1. This clonotype was sampled from a person aged 35-79 years with oral cavity squamous cell carcinoma. The CDR3 sequence: CASSERTGGGRAFF. Written as DNA, the CDR3 is TGCGCCAGCAGTGAGAGGACAGGGGGAGGACGAGCTTTCTTT.